This T cell receptor beta chain was observed in a study of T cell responses to AZD1222 COVID-19 vaccine. Whole-study findings and limits: Among the donors, most were white British and more were female, and clonal diversity was possibly underestimated.

V shed 5 bases and J shed 4 bases, with 23 bases lying between them. This CDR3 is built from 17 residues. CDR1 SGHTA and CDR2 FQGNSA come from the germline V gene. The data were produced by immunoSEQ multiplex PCR, yet TCRdb's version contains in-frame clones alone and is incomplete. The repertoire holds around 80,000 clones, with approximately 90% as singletons. On this clone itself: Its antigen remains unknown.

The clonotype comes from an adult in good health. This specimen consisted of peripheral blood, obtained on day 0 of AZD1222 vaccination. J is TRBJ1-2 and V is TRBV7-2, with a possible D match to TRBD1 (6 bases). The CDR3 region has the DNA TGTGCCAGCAGCCGTCGTCCTGGACAGTATATTGGCTATGGCTACACCTTC. Its protein is CASSRRPGQYIGYGYTF.